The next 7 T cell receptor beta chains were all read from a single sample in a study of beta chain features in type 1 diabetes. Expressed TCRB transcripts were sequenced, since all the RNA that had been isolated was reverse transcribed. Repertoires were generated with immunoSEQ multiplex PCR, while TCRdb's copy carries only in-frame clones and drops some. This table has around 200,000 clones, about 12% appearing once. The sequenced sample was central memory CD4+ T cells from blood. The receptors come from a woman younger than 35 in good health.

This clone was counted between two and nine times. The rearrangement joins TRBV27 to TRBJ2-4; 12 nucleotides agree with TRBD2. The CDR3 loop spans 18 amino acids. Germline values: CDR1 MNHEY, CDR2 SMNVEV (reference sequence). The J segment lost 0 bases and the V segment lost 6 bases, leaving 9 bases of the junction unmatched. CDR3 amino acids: CASSPLAGGPIAKNIQYF. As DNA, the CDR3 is TGTGCCAGCAGCCCCCTAGCGGGAGGGCCGATAGCCAAAAACATTCAGTACTTC.

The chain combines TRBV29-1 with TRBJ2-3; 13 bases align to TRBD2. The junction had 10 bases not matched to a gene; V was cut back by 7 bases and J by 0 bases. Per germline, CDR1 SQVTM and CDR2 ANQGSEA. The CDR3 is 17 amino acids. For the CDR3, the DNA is TGCAGCGCCCCTAGGACTAGCGGGAGTATGAGCACAGATACGCAGTATTTT. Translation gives CSAPRTSGSMSTDTQYF.

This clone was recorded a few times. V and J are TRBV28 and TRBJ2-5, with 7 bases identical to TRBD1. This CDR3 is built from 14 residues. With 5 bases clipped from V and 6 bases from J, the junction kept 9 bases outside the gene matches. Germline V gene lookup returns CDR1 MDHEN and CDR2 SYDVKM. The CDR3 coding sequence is TGTGCCAGCAGTCCCGACAGGGTGATGCAGACCCAGTACTTC. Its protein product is CASSPDRVMQTQYF.

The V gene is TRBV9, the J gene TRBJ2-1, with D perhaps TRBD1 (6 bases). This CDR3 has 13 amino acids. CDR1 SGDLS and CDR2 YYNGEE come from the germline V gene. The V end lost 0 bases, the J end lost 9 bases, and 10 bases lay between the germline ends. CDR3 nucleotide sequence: TGTGCCAGCAGCGTAGACAGGGTTGGTGAGCAGTTCTTC. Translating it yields CASSVDRVGEQFF. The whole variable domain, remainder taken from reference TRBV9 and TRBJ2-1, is DSGVTQTPKHLITATGQRVTLRCSPRSGDLSVYWYQQSLDQGLQFLIQYYNGEERAKGNILERFSAQQFPDLHSELNLSSLELGDSALYFCASSVDRVGEQFFGPGTRLTVL.

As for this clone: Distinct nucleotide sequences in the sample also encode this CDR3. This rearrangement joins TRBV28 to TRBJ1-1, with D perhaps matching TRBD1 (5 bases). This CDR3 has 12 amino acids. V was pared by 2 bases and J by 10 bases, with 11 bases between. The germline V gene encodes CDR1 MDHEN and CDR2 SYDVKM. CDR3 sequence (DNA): TGTGCCAGCAGTTTAGGGCAGGGCCGAGCTTTCTTT. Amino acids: CASSLGQGRAFF.

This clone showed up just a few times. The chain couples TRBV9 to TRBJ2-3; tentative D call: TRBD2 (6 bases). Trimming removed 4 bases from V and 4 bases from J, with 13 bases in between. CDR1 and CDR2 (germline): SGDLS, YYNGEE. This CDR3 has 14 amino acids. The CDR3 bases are TGTGCCAGCAGCCGGGACCGGGGGTCAGATACGCAGTATTTT. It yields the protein CASSRDRGSDTQYF.

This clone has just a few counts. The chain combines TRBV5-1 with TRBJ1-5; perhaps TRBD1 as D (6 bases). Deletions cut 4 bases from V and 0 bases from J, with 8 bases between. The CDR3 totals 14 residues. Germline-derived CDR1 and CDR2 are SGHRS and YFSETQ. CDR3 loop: CASSKDSSNQPQHF. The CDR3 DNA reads TGCGCCAGCAGCAAGGACAGTAGCAATCAGCCCCAGCATTTT.